This T cell receptor (beta chain) emerged from a study of glioma-infiltrating T cells. Using RNA template, CDR3s of TCR alpha and beta were amplified with iRepertoire arm-PCR. MiXCR was run by TCRdb on the multiplex PCR reads, yielding one entry per CDR3 protein. Of over 140,000 distinct CDR3 sequences in the sample, roughly 43% are singletons; the top ten hold around 20%. The V gene lost 11 bases and the J gene lost 5 bases, with 10 bases spanning the gap. This CDR3 spans 11 amino acids. This receptor was taken from a human donor with low-grade glioma or glioblastoma, undergoing nonglioma brain surgery, or in good health (not recorded which). Sequencing was performed on glioma tissue, nonneoplastic brain tissue, or PBMCs (not recorded which). V is TRBV12-3 or TRBV12-4 and J is TRBJ2-1, with D possibly TRBD1 on 6 matching bases. Here the CDR3 DNA reads TGTGCCCTACGGACAGACAATGAGCAGTTCTTC. This translates into CALRTDNEQFF.